Described below is a single T cell receptor beta chain sequence and its context. PCR used 60 Vbeta primers and 13 Jbeta primers. Method: immunoSEQ multiplex PCR; TCRdb's copy keeps in-frame clones and lacks some. The table shows approximately 290,000 clones, with 75% to 85% occurring only once. The V end was cut by 6 bases, the J end by 4 bases, with 15 bases between. Germline CDR1 is MDHEN and CDR2 is SYDVKM. CDR3 length: 14 amino acids. The sample is drawn from a study of cytomegalovirus exposure and HLA in healthy donors. Study-wide background: Approximately 80 million unique TCRs from HLA-typed donors were held in an early data release.

The source material was PBMCs. V and J are TRBV28 and TRBJ1-1; possible D gene TRBD1, 5 bases. The clonotype comes from a girl aged 2-9 years in good health and CMV-seronegative. CDR3 amino acids: CASRRLVGGTEAFF. The CDR3 DNA sequence: TGTGCCAGCAGGCGTCTCGTCGGGGGCACTGAAGCTTTCTTT.